These T cell receptor beta chains were read from a single sample in a study of monozygotic twins with inflammatory bowel disease. TCRdb reprocessed the 5' RACE reads and stores each CDR3 protein as one record, lacking DNA. This table lists around 400,000 distinct CDR3 sequences. The specimen sequenced was blood. The receptors were sampled from a human donor with ulcerative colitis or Crohn's disease, or a healthy co-twin of an affected twin (not recorded which). The CDR3 runs from the conserved cysteine through the conserved F or W.

v_call: TRBV5-4
j_call: TRBJ1-2
cdr3_aa: CASLSQTGDYRYTF

v_call: TRBV29-1
j_call: TRBJ2-5
cdr3_aa: CSVAGTSVGTQYF

v_call: TRBV7-2
j_call: TRBJ2-3
cdr3_aa: CASSTGLAGTGTQYF

v_call: TRBV19
j_call: TRBJ1-2
cdr3_aa: CASSPYLDTNYGYTF

v_call: TRBV5-6
j_call: TRBJ2-7
cdr3_aa: CASSRSGSSFEQYF

v_call: TRBV5-6
j_call: TRBJ1-6
cdr3_aa: CASSLITGTVDNSPLHF

v_call: TRBV3-1
j_call: TRBJ2-2
cdr3_aa: CASSPLAGVVGELFF

v_call: TRBV5-1
j_call: TRBJ2-7
cdr3_aa: CASSRNRDRVSEQYF

v_call: TRBV24-1
j_call: TRBJ2-6
cdr3_aa: CATSQSGANVLTF

v_call: TRBV10-3
j_call: TRBJ2-7
cdr3_aa: CATHREGPYEQYF

v_call: TRBV30
j_call: TRBJ2-5
cdr3_aa: CAWSTGGKRETQYF

v_call: TRBV5-5
j_call: TRBJ1-1
cdr3_aa: CASIKDLNTEAFF

v_call: TRBV6-1
j_call: TRBJ2-5
cdr3_aa: CASLFIETQYF

v_call: TRBV29-1
j_call: TRBJ2-6
cdr3_aa: CSVGTAGANVLTF

v_call: TRBV6-2/TRBV6-3
j_call: TRBJ2-1
cdr3_aa: CASKTRAPGNEQFF

v_call: TRBV10-3
j_call: TRBJ1-6
cdr3_aa: CAISELGGDSPLHF

v_call: TRBV10-3
j_call: TRBJ1-3
cdr3_aa: CAISDRPSGNTIYF

v_call: TRBV29-1
j_call: TRBJ1-1
cdr3_aa: CSVGTLRDRQMNTEAFF

v_call: TRBV7-9
j_call: TRBJ2-2
cdr3_aa: CASSPPAGGLTGELFF

v_call: TRBV28
j_call: TRBJ2-3
cdr3_aa: CASSFLGTDTQYF

v_call: TRBV20-1
j_call: TRBJ2-1
cdr3_aa: CSAMKFYRDPQEPDYNEQFF

v_call: TRBV2
j_call: TRBJ2-5
cdr3_aa: CASLGLLDAQETQYF

v_call: TRBV3-1
j_call: TRBJ1-4
cdr3_aa: CASSLRTGHNEKLFF